A single sample gave rise to the 25 T cell receptor beta chains below, sequenced in a study of PD-1 blockade in classical Hodgkin lymphoma. TCRdb's table, derived via immunoSEQ multiplex PCR, lists solely in-frame clones and lacks some. The top ten hold roughly 15% of the sample, which has around 34,000 clones, approximately 82% seen once. All patients experienced relapse after autologous stem cell transplantation, and brentuximab vedotin exposure was variable. Sequencing used peripheral blood mononuclear cells (PBMCs), obtained before the second cycle of nivolumab. The receptor set was obtained from a human donor with classical Hodgkin lymphoma.

The chain employs TRBV12-2 and TRBJ1-6; no DNA check was done on the table's D call, TRBD1. TRBV12-2 is classified as a pseudogene. The CDR3 spans 15 residues. CDR3 protein: CASSLEDRRNSPLHF. In DNA form, the CDR3 reads TGTGCCAGCAGCCTCGAAGACAGGAGGAATTCACCCCTCCACTTT.

The chain joins TRBV2 to TRBJ2-3; the D gene is possibly TRBD1 (5 bases). The V end lost 5 bases, the J end lost 0 bases, and 9 bases lay between the germline ends. The CDR3 runs to 14 residues. The germline CDR1 and CDR2 sequences are SNHLY and FYNNEI. The DNA of the CDR3 is TGTGCCAGCAGTAAAGGGGCTAGCACAGATACGCAGTATTTT. It yields the protein CASSKGASTDTQYF.

This clone was counted only a few times. The chain links TRBV7-8 to TRBJ1-6; D is ambiguous. This CDR3 is 16 amino acids long. Trimming left V 1 base short and J 4 bases short, with 11 bases between. From germline, CDR1 is SGHVS and CDR2 FQNEAQ. The CDR3 DNA reads as TGTGCCAGCAGCTTAGTACCGCAGGCTTATAATTCACCCCTCCACTTT. Translating it yields CASSLVPQAYNSPLHF.

A few counts support this clone. V usage is TRBV7-2 and J usage is TRBJ1-2; no clear D gene. In germline, CDR1 is SGHTA, CDR2 FQGNSA. Between the trimmed V and J ends, which lost 3 bases and 4 bases, there was a span of 6 bases. This CDR3 spans 12 amino acids. In DNA form, the CDR3 reads TGTGCCAGCAGCTTTAATTCCTATGGCTACACCTTC. Its protein product is CASSFNSYGYTF.

The chain combines TRBV18 with TRBJ2-5; D remains unclear. In germline, CDR1 is KGHSH, CDR2 LQKENI. The CDR3 runs to 13 residues. V gave up 3 bases and J gave up 4 bases, with 9 bases separating them. CDR3 residues: CASSPPSGETQYF. The CDR3, as DNA: TGTGCCAGCTCACCGCCCTCGGGAGAGACCCAGTACTTC.

In this sample, this clone turned up once. In DNA, the CDR3 is TGTGCCAGCAGCGTAGAGGTCCACACAGATACGCAGTATTTT. Amino acid sequence: CASSVEVHTDTQYF. The chain is built from TRBV9 and TRBJ2-3; D unresolved. The ends were cut back, 0 bases at V and 2 bases at J, with 7 bases in the middle. Germline CDR1 is SGDLS and CDR2 is YYNGEE. The CDR3 is 14 amino acids. The variable domain in full, with the rest retrieved from reference TRBV9 and TRBJ2-3, is DSGVTQTPKHLITATGQRVTLRCSPRSGDLSVYWYQQSLDQGLQFLIQYYNGEERAKGNILERFSAQQFPDLHSELNLSSLELGDSALYFCASSVEVHTDTQYFGPGTRLTVL.

This chain joins TRBV2 and TRBJ1-1, with TRBD1 matching 10 bases. The CDR3 consists of 15 residues. Germline CDR1 and CDR2: SNHLY and FYNNEI. J was trimmed by 7 bases and V by 7 bases; bases with no gene match: 12. The CDR3 coding sequence is TGTGCCAGCACCCTCGGGACAGGGGAGGTGGGTGAAGCTTTCTTT. It codes for CASTLGTGEVGEAFF.

This chain connects TRBV15 to TRBJ2-5, with D possibly TRBD2 on 6 matching bases. Trimming removed 3 bases from V and 4 bases from J, with 6 bases in between. The CDR3 extends over 12 amino acids. Germline lookup yields CDR1 LNHNV and CDR2 YYDKDF (reference sequence). The CDR3 nucleotides read TGTGCCACCAGCAGGCGGGGAGAGACCCAGTACTTC. Translated: CATSRRGETQYF.

This clone was recorded once. The CDR3 region is CASSPTPSSYNEQFF. In DNA, the CDR3 is TGTGCCAGCTCCCCGACTCCGAGCTCCTACAATGAGCAGTTCTTC. This chain connects TRBV18 to TRBJ2-1; no firm D call. The germline gives CDR1 KGHSH, CDR2 LQKENI. The V gene lost 6 bases and the J gene lost 0 bases, with 12 bases spanning the gap. The CDR3 contains 15 residues.

The CDR3 spells CASGPRVGNTIYF. DNA for the CDR3: TGTGCCAGCGGCCCAAGGGTCGGAAACACCATATATTTT. The chain combines TRBV9 with TRBJ1-3; D ambiguous. V lost 7 bases and J lost 4, with 12 bases in between. From germline, CDR1 is SGDLS and CDR2 YYNGEE. CDR3 length: 13 residues.

V is TRBV7-2 and J is TRBJ2-7; possibly TRBD2 for D (5 bases). The CDR3 consists of 13 residues. CDR1 is SGHTA and CDR2 is FQGNSA in the germline V gene. V was pared by 2 bases and J by 5 bases, with 10 bases between. CDR3 DNA sequence: TGTGCCAGCAGCTTAAGGGCGCGGGACGAGCAGTACTTC. Translating it yields CASSLRARDEQYF.

This chain connects TRBV10-3 to TRBJ2-3; 12 nucleotides align to TRBD2. The J segment lost 2 bases and the V segment lost 0 bases, leaving 9 bases of the junction unmatched. The CDR3 length is 19 residues. Per germline, CDR1 ENHRY and CDR2 SYGVKD. CDR3 residues: CAISESTGGTSGYTDTQYF. Written as DNA, the CDR3 is TGTGCCATCAGTGAGTCGACTGGGGGGACTAGCGGGTACACAGATACGCAGTATTTT.

This clone turned up a few times. The J gene is TRBJ1-6, the V gene TRBV30; D call uncertain. There are 13 residues in the CDR3. Germline CDR1 GTSNPN, CDR2 SVGIG (reference sequence). The V gene lost 1 base and the J gene lost 7 bases, with 8 bases spanning the gap. CDR3 sequence: CAWSALNNSPLHF. In DNA, the CDR3 is TGTGCCTGGAGTGCCCTTAACAATTCACCCCTCCACTTT.

The sample holds a few counts of this clone. CDR3 bases: TGCAGCTCGAGAGACCCCAGCACAGATACGCAGTATTTT. Translating it yields CSSRDPSTDTQYF. V is TRBV29-1 and J is TRBJ2-3; D unresolved. This CDR3 spans 13 amino acids. Between the trimmed V and J ends, which lost 8 bases and 0 bases, there was a span of 12 bases. Germline V gene data show CDR1 as SQVTM and CDR2 as ANQGSEA.

In its sample, this clone was seen a few times. This chain links TRBV18 with TRBJ1-1; the D gene is possibly TRBD1 (5 bases). The V end was cut by 1 base, the J end by 1 base, with 13 bases between. This CDR3 spans 16 amino acids. Germline V lookup: CDR1 KGHSH, CDR2 LQKENI. In nucleotides, the CDR3 is TGTGCCAGCTCACCACTCTCCGGGGCGGGGAACACTGAAGCTTTCTTT. Its protein is CASSPLSGAGNTEAFF.

This chain joins TRBV27 and TRBJ1-1, with TRBD1 matching over 8 bases. The CDR3 loop spans 14 amino acids. V shed 8 bases, J shed 5 bases, and the junction held 10 bases outside the gene matches. In germline, CDR1 is MNHEY, CDR2 SMNVEV (reference sequence). The CDR3 bases are TGTGCCAGCGGCGCTGGACAGGGACGAACTGAAGCTTTCTTT. Protein product: CASGAGQGRTEAFF.

The J gene is TRBJ1-1, the V gene TRBV11-2, with TRBD1 as a possible D gene (6 bases). Looked up from germline, CDR1 is SGHAT and CDR2 is FQNNGV. The CDR3 is 14 residues long. V gave up 8 bases and J gave up 0 bases, with 13 bases separating them. CDR3: CASGWTELNTEAFF. The CDR3 DNA follows: TGTGCCAGCGGTTGGACAGAACTGAACACTGAAGCTTTCTTT.

This clone was recorded a few times. The chain carries TRBV7-2 and TRBJ2-2; D is undetermined. With 5 bases removed from V and 0 bases from J, the gap between germline ends came to 16 bases. Per the germline V gene, CDR1 is SGHTA and CDR2 is FQGNSA. The CDR3 is 17 residues long. CDR3 amino acids: CASSPFELYANTGELFF. CDR3 sequence (DNA): TGTGCCAGCAGCCCCTTTGAACTTTACGCGAACACCGGGGAGCTGTTTTTT.

The CDR3 nucleotides read TGTGCCAGCAGCCCGGGGCGGGAGAATGAGCAGTTCTTC. Translating it yields CASSPGRENEQFF. This chain joins TRBV7-9 and TRBJ2-1; 7 nucleotides agree with TRBD2. V trimming: 5 bases; J trimming: 7 bases; junction bases outside the gene matches: 5. Germline-derived CDR1 and CDR2 are SEHNR and FQNEAQ (reference sequence). CDR3 length: 13 amino acids.

The chain employs TRBV5-4 and TRBJ2-2; the match to TRBD2 covers 9 bases. The V gene's germline CDR1 is SGHNT and CDR2 YYREEE (reference sequence). The CDR3 loop spans 16 amino acids. Germline trimming cut 4 bases from V and 1 base from J; bases unmatched to any gene: 5. This CDR3 reads CASSGALAGNTGELFF. As DNA, the CDR3 is TGTGCCAGCAGCGGCGCACTAGCGGGGAACACCGGGGAGCTGTTTTTT.

V usage is TRBV2 and J usage is TRBJ1-4; D is uncertain. CDR3 length equals 14 residues. V shed 6 bases and J shed 5 bases, with 13 bases lying between them. The germline V gene encodes CDR1 SNHLY and CDR2 FYNNEI. The CDR3 here is CASRRTVTNEKLFF. The CDR3 DNA reads TGTGCCAGCAGAAGGACGGTGACAAATGAAAAACTGTTTTTT.

The chain is built from TRBV27 and TRBJ2-5; TRBD2 matches 15 bases. The CDR3 totals 17 residues. J lost 5 bases, V lost 4 bases, and 8 bases had no gene match. The germline CDR1 and CDR2 sequences are MNHEY and SMNVEV (reference sequence). DNA for the CDR3: TGTGCCAGCAGTTCATCCGGGACTAGCGGGGGGCGGGAGACCCAGTACTTC. Amino acid sequence: CASSSSGTSGGRETQYF.

The chain carries TRBV7-8 and TRBJ2-5, with D possibly matching TRBD1 (5 bases). V lost 3 bases and J lost 5, with 16 bases in between. The CDR3 contains 15 residues. Germline CDR1 reads SGHVS; CDR2 reads FQNEAQ. The CDR3 nucleotides are TGTGCCAGCAGCTTCTCGCCAGGCCCAGGGGAGACCCAGTACTTC. It yields the protein CASSFSPGPGETQYF.

The chain links TRBV5-1 to TRBJ1-2; 9 nucleotides line up with TRBD1. This CDR3 is 14 amino acids long. The trim removed 3 bases at V and 2 bases at J, leaving 2 bases unmatched. The germline V gene has CDR1 SGHRS and CDR2 YFSETQ. The CDR3 nucleotides read TGCGCCAGCAGCTCTACAGGGGGCAACTATGGCTACACCTTC. The encoded protein is CASSSTGGNYGYTF.

The gene calls are TRBV30 and TRBJ1-6, with 8 bases matching TRBD1. The germline CDR1 and CDR2 sequences are GTSNPN and SVGIG (reference sequence). V shed 0 bases and J 8 bases; nucleotides not matched to a gene: 9. The CDR3 totals 16 residues. Here the CDR3 DNA reads TGTGCCTGGAGTGTACGCAGGGGGCAGATTGATTCACCCCTCCACTTT. Amino acid sequence: CAWSVRRGQIDSPLHF.